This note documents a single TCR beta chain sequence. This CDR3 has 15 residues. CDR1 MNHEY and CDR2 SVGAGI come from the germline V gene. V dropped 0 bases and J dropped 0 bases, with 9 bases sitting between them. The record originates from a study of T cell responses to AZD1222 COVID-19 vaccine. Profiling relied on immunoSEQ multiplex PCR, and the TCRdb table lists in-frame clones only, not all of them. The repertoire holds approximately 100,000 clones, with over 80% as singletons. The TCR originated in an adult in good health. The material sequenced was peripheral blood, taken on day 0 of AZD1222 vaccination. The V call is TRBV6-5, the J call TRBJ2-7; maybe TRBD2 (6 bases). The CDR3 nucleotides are TGTGCCAGCAGTTACTCGGGAGGTAGCTCCTACGAGCAGTACTTC. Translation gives CASSYSGGSSYEQYF.